A single sample is the source of the 10 T cell receptor beta chains below, sequenced in a study of shared clonotypes between healthy human individuals. Terminally differentiated effector memory CD45RA+ cells were left out of the naive CD8 fraction, which was CD45RO-negative and positively selected for CCR7. The assay was immunoSEQ multiplex PCR, and TCRdb's table has in-frame clones only and misses some. The table records about 2.2 million clones, over 85% of them present only once. Sequencing used naive CD8+ T cells from PBMCs. Receptors originate from a man in his late teens or twenties in good health. Some clones in this sample may be carry-over from other donors' samples.

The CDR3 DNA reads as TGTGCCAGTAGTATGGCGGACAGGGGGCCCAACGAGCAGTACTTC. Its translation is CASSMADRGPNEQYF. The chain combines TRBV19 with TRBJ2-7, with 11 bases lining up with TRBD1. V lost 3 bases and J lost 5; bases outside the gene matches: 6. This CDR3 comprises 15 residues. Germline V gene lookup returns CDR1 LNHDA and CDR2 SQIVND (reference sequence).

The chain employs TRBV6-1 and TRBJ2-7; D is possibly TRBD2 (6 bases). Germline V gene sequence: CDR1 MNHNS, CDR2 SASEGT. Trimming pared 6 bases from V and 0 bases from J, leaving 15 bases between. The CDR3 loop spans 15 amino acids. The CDR3: CASSAGTFSSYEQYF. Here the CDR3 DNA reads TGTGCCAGCAGCGCAGGGACTTTTAGCTCCTACGAGCAGTACTTC.

The gene calls are TRBV2 and TRBJ1-2, with 8 bases fitting TRBD1. The CDR3 totals 12 residues. Unmatched junction bases numbered 5, after V lost 8 bases and J lost 6 bases. CDR1 and CDR2 from the germline V gene are SNHLY and FYNNEI. CDR3 DNA sequence: TGTGCCAGCCTCGGACAGGGCAATGGCTACACCTTC. Protein: CASLGQGNGYTF.

The chain couples TRBV18 to TRBJ1-5; D is uncertain. Germline V CDR1 and CDR2: KGHSH, LQKENI. The ends were cut back, 2 bases at V and 2 bases at J, with 7 bases in the middle. The CDR3 has 14 residues. CDR3 coding DNA: TGTGCCAGCTCACCAGGGTACGGCAATCAGCCCCAGCATTTT. Residues: CASSPGYGNQPQHF.

The chain links TRBV19 to TRBJ2-7; 9 bases line up with TRBD1. CDR3 length: 15 residues. Germline V CDR1 and CDR2: LNHDA, SQIVND (reference sequence). J lost 2 bases, V lost 5 bases, and 7 bases had no gene match. CDR3 sequence (DNA): TGTGCCAGTAGTCATCCGGGACAGGGTACCTACGAGCAGTACTTC. Translation: CASSHPGQGTYEQYF.

The V call is TRBV2, the J call TRBJ2-1; TRBD2 is a possible D gene (5 bases). The CDR3 loop spans 13 amino acids. The germline V gene encodes CDR1 SNHLY and CDR2 FYNNEI. V was trimmed by 2 bases and J by 7 bases, leaving 9 bases between them. CDR3 DNA: TGTGCCAGCAGTGAACTAGCAAGGAATGAGCAGTTCTTC. It encodes CASSELARNEQFF. The whole variable domain, filled in from reference TRBV2 and TRBJ2-1, reads EPEVTQTPSHQVTQMGQEVILRCVPISNHLYFYWYRQILGQKVEFLVSFYNNEISEKSEIFDDQFSVERPDGSNFTLKIRSTKLEDSAMYFCASSELARNEQFFGPGTRLTVL.

The chain is built from TRBV6-5 and TRBJ1-2, with D possibly being TRBD1 (6 bases). The germline CDR1 and CDR2 sequences are MNHEY and SVGAGI. V lost 0 bases, J lost 7 bases, and 15 bases lay in between. This CDR3 region has 15 residues. CDR3 loop: CASSYSPDSAFGYTF. The CDR3, as DNA: TGTGCCAGCAGTTACTCCCCGGACAGCGCTTTTGGCTACACCTTC.

The chain employs TRBV7-9 and TRBJ2-7; TRBD2 matches 10 bases. V lost 4 bases to trimming and J lost 3 bases; unmatched junction nucleotides: 18. Germline assignment: CDR1 SEHNR and CDR2 FQNEAQ (reference sequence). The CDR3 consists of 19 residues. The CDR3 is CASSSTGDSGRFGNYEQYF. As DNA, the CDR3 is TGTGCCAGCAGCTCCACGGGGGATAGCGGGAGGTTCGGGAACTACGAGCAGTACTTC. Together with reference TRBV7-9 and TRBJ2-7, the CDR3 gives the full variable domain: DTGVSQNPRHKITKRGQNVTFRCDPISEHNRLYWYRQTLGQGPEFLTYFQNEAQLEKSRLLSDRFSAERPKGSFSTLEIQRTEQGDSAMYLCASSSTGDSGRFGNYEQYFGPGTRLTVT.

This clone showed up just once. Other DNA sequences from this sample encode an identical CDR3 as well. This chain links TRBV27 with TRBJ2-1; D may be TRBD2 (5 bases). The germline V gene has CDR1 MNHEY and CDR2 SMNVEV (reference sequence). The CDR3 contains 14 residues. Trimming stripped 7 bases from V and 1 base from J, with 11 bases between. CDR3 bases: TGTGCCAGCACCCCACTAGGATCCTACAATGAGCAGTTCTTC. Protein sequence: CASTPLGSYNEQFF.

The sample holds one count of this clone. J is TRBJ2-7 and V is TRBV4-1; TRBD1 aligns across 8 bases. After removal of 4 bases from V and 3 bases from J, the junction contained 17 bases not matched to a gene. From germline, CDR1 is MGHRA and CDR2 YSYEKL. The CDR3 runs 18 residues. CDR3: CASSRQKGQQGVLYEQYF. CDR3 bases: TGCGCCAGCAGCCGCCAAAAGGGGCAACAGGGGGTCCTCTACGAGCAGTACTTC.